This entry features one T cell receptor beta chain sequence. Its antigen remains unidentified. V was clipped by 6 bases and J by 4 bases, with 13 bases between them. Germline V lookup: CDR1 MNHEY, CDR2 SVGEGT. The CDR3 loop spans 14 amino acids. The data stem from a study of vaccination and CD4 T cells after COVID-19. Looking at the study overall: Each control was exposed to a CEFX pool, an HIV-1 Nef pool, or no peptide at all.

The treatment here: roughly ten-day PBMC culture with coronavirus spike peptide pools or control peptides (ViraFEST assay). Cultured CD4+ T cell DNA was sequenced using the Oncomine TCR Beta short-read assay. MiXCR was run by TCRdb on the PCR reads, yielding one entry per CDR3 protein. The sample shows approximately 21,000 distinct CDR3 sequences, around 50% of them seen only once. The rearrangement uses TRBV6-2 or TRBV6-3 and TRBJ1-3; D not certain. The sequence was collected from a human donor who had recovered from COVID-19. Sequencing input: CD4+ T cells from blood, cultured in vitro. CDR3: CASSLASRGNTIYF. In DNA form, the CDR3 reads TGTGCCAGCAGCTTGGCGTCCAGAGGAAACACCATATATTTT.